Shown below are 5 T cell receptor beta chains from a single sample sequenced in a study of blood T cell repertoires in COVID-19. Clones were read by immunoSEQ multiplex PCR, and TCRdb kept only the in-frame ones, dropping some. The sample includes 360,000 or so clones, roughly 86% of them seen just once. The source material was PBMCs or T cells enriched from blood (not recorded which). All receptors derive from a woman in her twenties or thirties who had recovered from COVID-19.

Details on this clone: The same CDR3 arises from other DNA sequences in this sample as well. The chain carries TRBV25-1 and TRBJ2-7; no clear D. There are 11 residues in the CDR3. Trimming cost V 4 bases and J 3 bases, with 4 bases left between them. Per the germline V gene, CDR1 is MGHDK and CDR2 is SYGVNS. Written as DNA, the CDR3 is TGTGCCAGCAGTGGACACTACGAGCAGTACTTC. Protein sequence: CASSGHYEQYF.

This chain links TRBV10-3 with TRBJ1-1, with TRBD1 as a possible D gene (5 bases). This CDR3 has 16 residues. Germline CDR1 is ENHRY and CDR2 is SYGVKD. Between the trimmed V and J ends, which lost 3 bases and 0 bases, there was a span of 14 bases. In DNA form, the CDR3 reads TGTGCCATCAGTGAATCCGACAGCCCGCTGAACACTGAAGCTTTCTTT. Its protein product is CAISESDSPLNTEAFF.

The rearrangement uses TRBV7-9 and TRBJ1-1; a weak D match, TRBD1 (6 bases). The CDR3 covers 11 residues. Deletions cut 5 bases from V and 11 bases from J, with 12 bases between. Germline loops: CDR1 SEHNR, CDR2 FQNEAQ (reference sequence). CDR3 region: CASSQGLMAFF. The CDR3 nucleotides are TGTGCCAGCAGCCAGGGGCTTATGGCTTTCTTT.

The chain recombines TRBV27 with TRBJ2-1, with D tentatively TRBD1 (7 bases). Germline CDR1 and CDR2: MNHEY and SMNVEV (reference sequence). Trimming removed 2 bases at V and 3 bases at J, with 11 bases between. The CDR3 is made up of 15 amino acids. The CDR3 loop is CASSLTGEVYNEQFF. The CDR3 DNA is TGTGCCAGCAGTTTAACAGGGGAGGTCTACAATGAGCAGTTCTTC.

V is TRBV24-1 and J is TRBJ2-1, with a tentative D call TRBD2 (6 bases). Germline CDR1 reads KGHDR; CDR2 reads SFDVKD. The length of the CDR3 is 14 residues. Deletions cut 3 bases from V and 6 bases from J, with 11 bases between. CDR3 loop: CATSDPPGVNEQFF. CDR3 nucleotides: TGTGCCACCAGTGATCCTCCGGGAGTCAATGAGCAGTTCTTC.